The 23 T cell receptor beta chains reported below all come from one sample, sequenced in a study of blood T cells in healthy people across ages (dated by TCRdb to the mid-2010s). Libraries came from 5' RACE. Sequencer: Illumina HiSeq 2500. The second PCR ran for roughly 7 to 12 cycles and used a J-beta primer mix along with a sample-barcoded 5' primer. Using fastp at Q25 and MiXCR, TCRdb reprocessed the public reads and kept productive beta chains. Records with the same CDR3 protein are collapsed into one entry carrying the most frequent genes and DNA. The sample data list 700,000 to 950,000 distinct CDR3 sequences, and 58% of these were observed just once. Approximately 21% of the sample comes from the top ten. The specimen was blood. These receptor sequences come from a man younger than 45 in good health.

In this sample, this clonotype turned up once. The chain's CDR3 is CASSPHRDSIVYEQFF. CDR3 bases: TGTGCCAGCAGCCCGCACAGGGACTCAATTGTATATGAGCAGTTCTTC. The V and J genes are TRBV7-2 and TRBJ2-1; D is perhaps TRBD1 or TRBD2 (6 bases each). The germline V gene has CDR1 SGHTA and CDR2 FQGNSA. This CDR3 has 16 residues. V lost 5 bases and J 8 bases, leaving 22 bases between the germline ends.

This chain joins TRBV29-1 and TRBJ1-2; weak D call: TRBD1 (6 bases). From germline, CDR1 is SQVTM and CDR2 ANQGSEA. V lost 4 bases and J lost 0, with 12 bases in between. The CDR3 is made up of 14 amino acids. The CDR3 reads CSVVLTGANYGYTF. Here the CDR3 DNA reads TGCAGCGTTGTCTTGACAGGAGCTAACTATGGCTACACCTTC.

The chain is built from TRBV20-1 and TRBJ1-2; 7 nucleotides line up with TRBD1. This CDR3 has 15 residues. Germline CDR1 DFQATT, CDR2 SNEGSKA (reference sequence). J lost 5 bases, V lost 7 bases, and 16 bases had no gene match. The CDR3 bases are TGCAGTGTGTGGGGACAGACCGACAAAATTTATGGCTACACCTTC. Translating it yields CSVWGQTDKIYGYTF.

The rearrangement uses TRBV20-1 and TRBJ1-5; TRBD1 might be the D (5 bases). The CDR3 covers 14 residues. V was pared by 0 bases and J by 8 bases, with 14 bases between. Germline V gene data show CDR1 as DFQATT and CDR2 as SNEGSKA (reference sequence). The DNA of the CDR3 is TGCAGTGCTAGAGAATCGGGACTCACCAAGCCCCAGCATTTT. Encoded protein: CSARESGLTKPQHF.

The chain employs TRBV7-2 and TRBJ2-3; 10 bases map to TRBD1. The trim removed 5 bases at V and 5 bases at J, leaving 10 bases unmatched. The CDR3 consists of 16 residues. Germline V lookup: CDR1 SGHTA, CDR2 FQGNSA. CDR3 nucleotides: TGTGCCAGCAGCCCGCGCGGGACAGGGGCGAGAGATACGCAGTATTTT. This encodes CASSPRGTGARDTQYF.

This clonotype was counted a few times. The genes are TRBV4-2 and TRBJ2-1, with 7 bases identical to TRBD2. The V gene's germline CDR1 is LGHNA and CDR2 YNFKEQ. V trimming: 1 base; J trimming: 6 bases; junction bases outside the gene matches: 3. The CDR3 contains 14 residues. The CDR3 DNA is TGTGCCAGCAGCCAAGTTATAGCGGGCAATGAGCAGTTCTTC. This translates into CASSQVIAGNEQFF.

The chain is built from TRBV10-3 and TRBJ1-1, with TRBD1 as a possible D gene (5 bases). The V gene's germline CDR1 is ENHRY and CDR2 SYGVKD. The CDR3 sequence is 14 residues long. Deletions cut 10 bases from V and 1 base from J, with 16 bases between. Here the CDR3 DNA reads TGTGCCAGCCAGTGGACAAAACAGAACACTGAAGCTTTCTTT. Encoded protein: CASQWTKQNTEAFF.

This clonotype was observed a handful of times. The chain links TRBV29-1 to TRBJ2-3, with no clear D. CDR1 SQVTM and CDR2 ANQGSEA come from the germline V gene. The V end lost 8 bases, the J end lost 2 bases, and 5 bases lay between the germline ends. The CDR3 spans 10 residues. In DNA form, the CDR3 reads TGCAGCTTCGTCACAGATACGCAGTATTTT. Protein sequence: CSFVTDTQYF.

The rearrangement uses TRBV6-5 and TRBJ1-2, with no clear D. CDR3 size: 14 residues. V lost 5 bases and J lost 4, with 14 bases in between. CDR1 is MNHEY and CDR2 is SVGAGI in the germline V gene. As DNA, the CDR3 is TGTGCCAGCAGTGAGGGATGGGAGGGCTATGGCTACACCTTC. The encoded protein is CASSEGWEGYGYTF.

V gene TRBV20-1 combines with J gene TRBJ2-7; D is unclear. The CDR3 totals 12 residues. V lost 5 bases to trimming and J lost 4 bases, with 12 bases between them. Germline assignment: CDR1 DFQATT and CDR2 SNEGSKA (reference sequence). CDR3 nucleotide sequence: TGCAGTGCTTCAACTGACGGGTACGAGCAGTACTTC. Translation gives CSASTDGYEQYF.

The CDR3 DNA reads as TGTGCCAGCACTGTGACGGGGGGCGCGGCCGGGGAGCTGTTTTTT. It encodes CASTVTGGAAGELFF. The V gene is TRBV7-2, the J gene TRBJ2-2; D perhaps matches TRBD2 (7 bases). The CDR3 contains 15 residues. The V end lost 7 bases, the J end lost 6 bases, and 18 bases lay between the germline ends. The germline V gene encodes CDR1 SGHTA and CDR2 FQGNSA.

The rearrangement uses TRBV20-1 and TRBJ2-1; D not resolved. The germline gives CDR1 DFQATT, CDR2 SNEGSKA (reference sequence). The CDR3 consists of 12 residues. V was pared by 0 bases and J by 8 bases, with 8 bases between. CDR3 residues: CSARDSADEQFF. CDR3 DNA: TGCAGTGCTAGAGATTCCGCGGATGAGCAGTTCTTC.

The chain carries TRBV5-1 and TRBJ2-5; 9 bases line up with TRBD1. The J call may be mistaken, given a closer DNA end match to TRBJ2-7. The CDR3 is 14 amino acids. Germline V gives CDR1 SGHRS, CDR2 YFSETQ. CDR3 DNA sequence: TGCGCCAGCAGAACGGGGACAGGGAAGTCCGAGCAGTACTTC. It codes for CASRTGTGKSEQYF.

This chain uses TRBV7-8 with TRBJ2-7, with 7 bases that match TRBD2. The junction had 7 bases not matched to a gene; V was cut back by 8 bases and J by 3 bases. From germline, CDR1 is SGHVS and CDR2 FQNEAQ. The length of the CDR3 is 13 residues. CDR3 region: CASRRAGFYEQYF. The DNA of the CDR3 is TGTGCCAGCCGCAGAGCGGGGTTCTACGAGCAGTACTTC.

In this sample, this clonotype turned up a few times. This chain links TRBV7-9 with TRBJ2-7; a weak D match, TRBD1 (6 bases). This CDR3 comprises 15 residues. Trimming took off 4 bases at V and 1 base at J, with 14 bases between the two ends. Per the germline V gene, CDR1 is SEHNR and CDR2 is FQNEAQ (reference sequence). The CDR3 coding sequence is TGTGCCAGCAGCTCCAGCGACAGGTTTTCCTACGAGCAGTACTTC. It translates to CASSSSDRFSYEQYF.

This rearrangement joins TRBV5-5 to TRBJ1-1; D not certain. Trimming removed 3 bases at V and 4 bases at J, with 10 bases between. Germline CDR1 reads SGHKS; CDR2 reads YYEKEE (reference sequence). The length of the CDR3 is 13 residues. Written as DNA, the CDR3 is TGTGCCAGCAGCTGGCCGGGTTCCACTGAAGCTTTCTTT. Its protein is CASSWPGSTEAFF. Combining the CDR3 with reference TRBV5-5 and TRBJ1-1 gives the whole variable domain DAGVTQSPTHLIKTRGQQVTLRCSPISGHKSVSWYQQVLGQGPQFIFQYYEKEERGRGNFPDRFSARQFPNYSSELNVNALLLGDSALYLCASSWPGSTEAFFGQGTRLTVV.

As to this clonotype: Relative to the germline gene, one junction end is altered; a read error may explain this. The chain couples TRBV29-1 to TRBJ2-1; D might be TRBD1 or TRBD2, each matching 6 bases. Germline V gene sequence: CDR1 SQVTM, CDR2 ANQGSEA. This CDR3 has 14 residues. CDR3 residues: CIVVTWGAYNEQFF. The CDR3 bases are TGCATCGTTGTAACTTGGGGGGCATACAATGAGCAGTTCTTC.

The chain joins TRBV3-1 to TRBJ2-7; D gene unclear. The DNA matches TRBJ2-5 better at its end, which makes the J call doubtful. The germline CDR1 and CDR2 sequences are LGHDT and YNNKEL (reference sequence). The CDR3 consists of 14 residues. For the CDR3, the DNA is TGTGCCAGCAGCCAAGCCGCCCTAGGGGAGACCCAGTACTTC. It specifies CASSQAALGETQYF.

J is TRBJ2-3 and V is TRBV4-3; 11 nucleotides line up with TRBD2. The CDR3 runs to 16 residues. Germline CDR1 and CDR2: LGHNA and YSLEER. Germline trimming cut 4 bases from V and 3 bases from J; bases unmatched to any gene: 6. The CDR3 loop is CASSRQLAGETDTQYF. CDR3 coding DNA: TGCGCCAGCAGCCGCCAACTAGCGGGAGAGACAGATACGCAGTATTTT.

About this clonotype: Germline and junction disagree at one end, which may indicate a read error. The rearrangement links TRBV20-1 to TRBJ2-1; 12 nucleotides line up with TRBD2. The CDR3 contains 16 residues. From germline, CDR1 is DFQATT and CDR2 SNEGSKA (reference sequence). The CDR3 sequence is CSAPLAGGVSYNKQFF. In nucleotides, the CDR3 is TGCAGTGCTCCCCTAGCGGGAGGGGTATCCTACAATAAGCAGTTCTTC.

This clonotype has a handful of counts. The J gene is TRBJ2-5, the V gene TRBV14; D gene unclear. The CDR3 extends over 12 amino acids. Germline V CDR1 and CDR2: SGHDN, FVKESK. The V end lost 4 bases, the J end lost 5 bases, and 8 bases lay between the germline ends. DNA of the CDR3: TGTGCCAGCAGCCGCTTTGCTGAGACCCAGTACTTC. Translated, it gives CASSRFAETQYF.

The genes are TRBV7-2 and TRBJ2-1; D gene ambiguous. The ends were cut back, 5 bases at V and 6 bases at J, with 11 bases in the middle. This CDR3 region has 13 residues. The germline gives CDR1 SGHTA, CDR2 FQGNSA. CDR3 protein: CASSPIFGNEQFF. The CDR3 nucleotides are TGTGCCAGCAGCCCCATATTCGGCAATGAGCAGTTCTTC.

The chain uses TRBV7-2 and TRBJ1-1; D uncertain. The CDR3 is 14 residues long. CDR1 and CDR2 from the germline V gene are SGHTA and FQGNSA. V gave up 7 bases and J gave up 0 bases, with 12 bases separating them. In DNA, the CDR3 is TGTGCCAGCACTAATGACCCAGTGAACACTGAAGCTTTCTTT. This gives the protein CASTNDPVNTEAFF. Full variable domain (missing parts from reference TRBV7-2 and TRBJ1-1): GAGVSQSPSNKVTEKGKDVELRCDPISGHTALYWYRQSLGQGLEFLIYFQGNSAPDKSGLPSDRFSAERTGGSVSTLTIQRTQQEDSAVYLCASTNDPVNTEAFFGQGTRLTVV.